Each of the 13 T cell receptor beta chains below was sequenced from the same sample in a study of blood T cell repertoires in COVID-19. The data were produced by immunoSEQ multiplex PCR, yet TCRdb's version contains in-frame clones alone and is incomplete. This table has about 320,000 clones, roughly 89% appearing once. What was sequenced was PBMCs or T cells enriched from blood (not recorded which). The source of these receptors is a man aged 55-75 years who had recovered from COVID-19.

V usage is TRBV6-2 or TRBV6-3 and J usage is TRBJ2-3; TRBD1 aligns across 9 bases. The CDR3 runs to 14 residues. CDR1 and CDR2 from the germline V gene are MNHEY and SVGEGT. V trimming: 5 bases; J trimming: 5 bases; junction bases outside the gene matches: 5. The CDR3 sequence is CASSGQGTIDTQYF. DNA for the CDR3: TGTGCCAGCAGTGGACAGGGGACAATAGATACGCAGTATTTT.

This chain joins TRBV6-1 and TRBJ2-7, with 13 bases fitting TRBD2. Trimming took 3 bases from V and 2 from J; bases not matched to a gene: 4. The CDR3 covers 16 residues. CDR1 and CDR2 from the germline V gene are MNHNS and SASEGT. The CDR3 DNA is TGTGCCAGCAGTGATGGGACTAGCGGGACTGCCTACGAGCAGTACTTC. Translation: CASSDGTSGTAYEQYF.

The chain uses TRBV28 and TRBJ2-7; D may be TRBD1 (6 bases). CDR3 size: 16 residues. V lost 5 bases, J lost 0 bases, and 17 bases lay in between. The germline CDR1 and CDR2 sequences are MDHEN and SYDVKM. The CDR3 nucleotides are TGTGCCAGCAGTCGATTGGGGGCACCTAGCTCCTACGAGCAGTACTTC. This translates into CASSRLGAPSSYEQYF.

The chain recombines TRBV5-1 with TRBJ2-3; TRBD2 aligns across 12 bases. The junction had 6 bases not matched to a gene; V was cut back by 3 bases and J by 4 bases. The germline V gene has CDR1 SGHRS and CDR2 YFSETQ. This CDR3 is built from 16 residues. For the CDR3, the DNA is TGCGCCAGCAGCTCGACTAGCGGGAGATCTGCAGATACGCAGTATTTT. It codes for CASSSTSGRSADTQYF. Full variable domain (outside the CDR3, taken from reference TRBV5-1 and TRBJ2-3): KAGVTQTPRYLIKTRGQQVTLSCSPISGHRSVSWYQQTPGQGLQFLFEYFSETQRNKGNFPGRFSGRQFSNSRSEMNVSTLELGDSALYLCASSSTSGRSADTQYFGPGTRLTVL.

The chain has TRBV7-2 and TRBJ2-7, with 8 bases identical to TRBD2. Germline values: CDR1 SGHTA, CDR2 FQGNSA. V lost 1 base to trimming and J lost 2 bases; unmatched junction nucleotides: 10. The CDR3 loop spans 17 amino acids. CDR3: CASSLVGLGGTTYEQYF. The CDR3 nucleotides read TGTGCCAGCAGCTTAGTGGGACTAGGGGGAACCACCTACGAGCAGTACTTC.

The CDR3 DNA reads as TGCGCCAGCAGCGAACCGCTAGCGGGAGTGACCGGGGAGCTGTTTTTT. Translation gives CASSEPLAGVTGELFF. V and J are TRBV10-2 and TRBJ2-2; 10 nucleotides match TRBD2. The CDR3 consists of 16 residues. V trimming: 6 bases; J trimming: 5 bases; junction bases outside the gene matches: 9. The germline V gene has CDR1 WSHSY and CDR2 SAAADI.

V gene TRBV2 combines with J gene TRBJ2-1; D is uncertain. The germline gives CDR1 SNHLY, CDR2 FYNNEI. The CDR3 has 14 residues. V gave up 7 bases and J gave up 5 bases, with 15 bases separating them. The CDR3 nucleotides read TGTGCCAGCAAAGATGCGGTACCAAACAATGAGCAGTTCTTC. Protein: CASKDAVPNNEQFF.

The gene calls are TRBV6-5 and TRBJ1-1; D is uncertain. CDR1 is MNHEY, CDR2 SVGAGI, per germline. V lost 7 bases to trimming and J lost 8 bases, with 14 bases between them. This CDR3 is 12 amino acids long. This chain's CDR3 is CASTLNALEAFF. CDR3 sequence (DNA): TGTGCCAGCACTCTAAATGCCCTCGAAGCTTTCTTT.

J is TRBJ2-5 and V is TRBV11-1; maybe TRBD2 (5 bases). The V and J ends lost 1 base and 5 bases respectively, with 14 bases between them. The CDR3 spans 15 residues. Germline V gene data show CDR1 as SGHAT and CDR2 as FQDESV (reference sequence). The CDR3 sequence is CASSLDLNRGETQYF. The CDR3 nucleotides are TGTGCCAGCAGCTTAGATTTGAACCGCGGGGAGACCCAGTACTTC.

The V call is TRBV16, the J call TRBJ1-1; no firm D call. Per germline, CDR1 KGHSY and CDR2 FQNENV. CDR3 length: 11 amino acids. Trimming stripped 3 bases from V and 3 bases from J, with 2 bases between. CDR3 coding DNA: TGTGCCAGCAGCCACTACACTGAAGCTTTCTTT. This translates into CASSHYTEAFF.

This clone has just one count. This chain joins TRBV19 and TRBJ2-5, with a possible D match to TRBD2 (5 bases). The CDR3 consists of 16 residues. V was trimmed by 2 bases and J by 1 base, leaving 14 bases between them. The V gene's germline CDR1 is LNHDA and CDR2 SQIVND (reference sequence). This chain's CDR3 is CASSIRRPWAQETQYF. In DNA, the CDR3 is TGTGCCAGTAGTATAAGGAGGCCCTGGGCCCAAGAGACCCAGTACTTC.

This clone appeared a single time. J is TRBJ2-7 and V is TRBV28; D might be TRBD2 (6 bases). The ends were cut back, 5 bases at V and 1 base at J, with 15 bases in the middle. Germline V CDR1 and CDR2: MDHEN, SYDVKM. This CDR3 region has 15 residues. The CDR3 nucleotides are TGTGCCAGCAGTATCGTCGGGACTGAATCCTACGAGCAGTACTTC. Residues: CASSIVGTESYEQYF.

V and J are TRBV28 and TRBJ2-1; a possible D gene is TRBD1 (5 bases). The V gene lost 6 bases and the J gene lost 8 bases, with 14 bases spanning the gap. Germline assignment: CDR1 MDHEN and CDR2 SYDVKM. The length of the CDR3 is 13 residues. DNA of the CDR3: TGTGCCAGCAGCCCCGGACAAACCCATGAGCAGTTCTTC. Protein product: CASSPGQTHEQFF.